What follows are 23 T cell receptor beta chains derived from one specimen sequenced in a study of beta chain features in type 1 diabetes. Expressed TCRB transcripts got sequenced, as all isolated RNA was reverse transcribed. Clones were read by immunoSEQ multiplex PCR, and TCRdb kept only the in-frame ones, dropping some. The sample lists about 350,000 clones, around 20% occurring once. Sequenced material: naive CD4+ T cells from blood. Receptors originate from a woman aged 18-29 years in good health.

The genes are TRBV5-1 and TRBJ1-2; unclear D gene. This CDR3 is 13 amino acids long. Per germline, CDR1 SGHRS and CDR2 YFSETQ. Deletions cut 4 bases from V and 4 bases from J, with 11 bases between. The chain's CDR3 is CASSLIIAYGYTF. The DNA of the CDR3 is TGCGCCAGCAGCCTTATCATAGCCTATGGCTACACCTTC.

V usage is TRBV2 and J usage is TRBJ2-7; 10 nucleotides align to TRBD1. The CDR3 length is 13 residues. The trim removed 10 bases at V and 0 bases at J, leaving 3 bases unmatched. Germline V gene sequence: CDR1 SNHLY, CDR2 FYNNEI. The CDR3 region has the DNA TGTGCCAACAGACAGGGGGCCTCCTACGAGCAGTACTTC. It encodes CANRQGASYEQYF.

The chain uses TRBV9 and TRBJ2-1; TRBD2 might be the D (7 bases). The CDR3 loop spans 15 amino acids. Germline V gene lookup returns CDR1 SGDLS and CDR2 YYNGEE. V was cut by 3 bases and J by 4 bases, with 14 bases left in between. The CDR3 spells CASSEEGGQYNEQFF. CDR3 sequence (DNA): TGTGCCAGCAGCGAGGAGGGGGGGCAGTACAATGAGCAGTTCTTC.

The CDR3 DNA is TGCGCCAGCAGCCCCCTCTATCTCGAGGGAGGCCCCCGGTGGACCCAGTACTTC. The encoded protein is CASSPLYLEGGPRWTQYF. V usage is TRBV4-1 and J usage is TRBJ2-5; perhaps TRBD2 as D (6 bases). CDR3 length: 18 residues. The germline V gene encodes CDR1 MGHRA and CDR2 YSYEKL. Trimming removed 4 bases at V and 7 bases at J, with 28 bases between.

This clone occurred a few times. The chain has TRBV9 and TRBJ1-1; D is possibly TRBD1 (5 bases). V lost 2 bases and J 1 base, leaving 9 bases between the germline ends. The CDR3 has 14 residues. CDR1 is SGDLS and CDR2 is YYNGEE in the germline V gene. The CDR3, as DNA: TGTGCCAGCAGCGTGGCAGGGCGGAACACTGAAGCTTTCTTT. Amino acids: CASSVAGRNTEAFF.

The chain employs TRBV6-6 and TRBJ2-1, with TRBD2 matching over 8 bases. Unmatched junction bases numbered 10, after V lost 4 bases and J lost 5 bases. Germline V gene lookup returns CDR1 MNHNY and CDR2 SVGAGI (reference sequence). The CDR3 is 16 residues long. The CDR3: CASSSTSAGGHNEQFF. The CDR3 nucleotides read TGTGCCAGCAGTTCTACTAGCGCGGGAGGACACAATGAGCAGTTCTTC.

This clone was seen many times. The chain combines TRBV15 with TRBJ2-4; D not certain. The V and J ends lost 5 bases and 8 bases respectively, with 10 bases between them. CDR1 is LNHNV and CDR2 is YYDKDF in the germline V gene (reference sequence). This CDR3 contains 12 residues. CDR3 in amino acids: CATSSSRDIQYF. The CDR3, as DNA: TGTGCCACCAGCTCTTCTCGGGACATTCAGTACTTC.

The V and J genes are TRBV15 and TRBJ2-7, with D possibly matching TRBD1 (6 bases). V shed 11 bases and J shed 4 bases, with 18 bases lying between them. The CDR3 spans 13 residues. From germline, CDR1 is LNHNV and CDR2 YYDKDF (reference sequence). The CDR3 nucleotides are TGTGCCCGCTGGGGGCAGACCCCATACGAGCAGTACTTC. It encodes CARWGQTPYEQYF.

This clone was recorded once. The chain joins TRBV7-2 to TRBJ2-3; D is ambiguous. Trimming took off 1 base at V and 6 bases at J, with 8 bases between the two ends. From germline, CDR1 is SGHTA and CDR2 FQGNSA. The CDR3 length is 13 residues. Written as DNA, the CDR3 is TGTGCCAGCAGCTTAGATATTCGTGATACGCAGTATTTT. Protein: CASSLDIRDTQYF.

The chain is built from TRBV4-1 and TRBJ2-2; D ambiguous. CDR3 size: 17 residues. CDR1 is MGHRA and CDR2 is YSYEKL in the germline V gene. V lost 4 bases, J lost 1 base, and 16 bases lay in between. CDR3 loop: CASSRTASSLNTGELFF. CDR3 in DNA: TGCGCCAGCAGCCGAACAGCCTCCTCCTTGAACACCGGGGAGCTGTTTTTT.

The genes are TRBV7-9 and TRBJ1-2, with D unresolved. The germline gives CDR1 SEHNR, CDR2 FQNEAQ (reference sequence). Trimming cost V 5 bases and J 5 bases, with 9 bases left between them. CDR3 length: 12 amino acids. The CDR3 region is CASSASRYGYTF. In DNA, the CDR3 is TGTGCCAGCAGCGCAAGCCGTTATGGCTACACCTTC. The full variable domain, in which reference TRBV7-9 and TRBJ1-2 provide the parts outside the CDR3, is DTGVSQNPRHKITKRGQNVTFRCDPISEHNRLYWYRQTLGQGPEFLTYFQNEAQLEKSRLLSDRFSAERPKGSFSTLEIQRTEQGDSAMYLCASSASRYGYTFGSGTRLTVV.

This clone showed up just a few times. This chain connects TRBV7-2 to TRBJ2-3; D unclear. V lost 3 bases and J 5 bases, leaving 6 bases between the germline ends. Germline-derived CDR1 and CDR2 are SGHTA and FQGNSA. This CDR3 is built from 12 residues. The CDR3 DNA follows: TGTGCCAGCAGCTTTGGTAGAGATACGCAGTATTTT. It yields the protein CASSFGRDTQYF. Using reference TRBV7-2 and TRBJ2-3 for the parts outside the CDR3, the full variable domain is GAGVSQSPSNKVTEKGKDVELRCDPISGHTALYWYRQSLGQGLEFLIYFQGNSAPDKSGLPSDRFSAERTGGSVSTLTIQRTQQEDSAVYLCASSFGRDTQYFGPGTRLTVL.

The chain uses TRBV2 and TRBJ2-1, with 7 bases fitting TRBD1. This CDR3 has 16 residues. Trimming at V came to 9 bases and at J to 2 bases, leaving 13 bases not matched to a gene. Germline V gives CDR1 SNHLY, CDR2 FYNNEI. CDR3 sequence reads: CASTVEQGFTYNEQFF. CDR3 nucleotide sequence: TGTGCCAGTACGGTGGAACAGGGGTTCACCTACAATGAGCAGTTCTTC.

In this sample, this clone turned up a few times. The V gene is TRBV18, the J gene TRBJ2-3; 7 bases align to TRBD2. Germline CDR1 reads KGHSH; CDR2 reads LQKENI. The ends lost 6 bases at V and 2 bases at J; junction bases unmatched: 5. The CDR3 extends over 14 amino acids. The CDR3 nucleotides are TGTGCCAGCTCTGCGGGGGTAAACACAGATACGCAGTATTTT. Its protein product is CASSAGVNTDTQYF. The full variable domain, with the rest looked up from reference TRBV18 and TRBJ2-3, is NAGVMQNPRHLVRRRGQEARLRCSPMKGHSHVYWYRQLPEEGLKFMVYLQKENIIDESGMPKERFSAEFPKEGPSILRIQQVVRGDSAAYFCASSAGVNTDTQYFGPGTRLTVL.

The J gene is TRBJ1-1, the V gene TRBV2, with D tentatively TRBD1 (6 bases). V lost 5 bases and J 4 bases, leaving 11 bases between the germline ends. In germline, CDR1 is SNHLY, CDR2 FYNNEI. This CDR3 comprises 13 residues. In DNA form, the CDR3 reads TGTGCCAGCAGTTATCAGGGGAGCACTGAAGCTTTCTTT. Translating it yields CASSYQGSTEAFF.

The chain is built from TRBV6-4 and TRBJ2-1; tentatively, D is TRBD2 (5 bases). Trimming took off 2 bases at V and 5 bases at J, with 13 bases between the two ends. CDR3 length equals 15 residues. Germline CDR1 is MRHNA and CDR2 is SNTAGT. DNA for the CDR3: TGTGCCAGCAGTGACAGGGCGGGTACTAACAATGAGCAGTTCTTC. This gives the protein CASSDRAGTNNEQFF.

This clone was seen only a few times. The chain has TRBV5-1 and TRBJ2-7; 8 bases agree with TRBD1. Per the germline V gene, CDR1 is SGHRS and CDR2 is YFSETQ. This CDR3 spans 14 amino acids. V lost 2 bases to trimming and J lost 5 bases; unmatched junction nucleotides: 6. As DNA, the CDR3 is TGCGCCAGCAGCTTTGCACAGGGGGGAGACGAGCAGTACTTC. The encoded protein is CASSFAQGGDEQYF.

The rearrangement joins TRBV14 to TRBJ2-3, with a weak D call TRBD2 (7 bases). V was cut by 0 bases and J by 2 bases, with 15 bases left in between. In germline, CDR1 is SGHDN, CDR2 FVKESK. The CDR3 has 17 amino acids. The CDR3 DNA reads TGTGCCAGCAGCCAAGACCCGGTGGGGGGGCCCACAGATACGCAGTATTTT. It translates to CASSQDPVGGPTDTQYF.

This chain connects TRBV7-2 to TRBJ1-6, with D tentatively TRBD1 (6 bases). CDR1 SGHTA and CDR2 FQGNSA come from the germline V gene. Trimming removed 1 base from V and 14 bases from J, with 12 bases in between. This CDR3 is built from 13 residues. This CDR3 reads CASSLGGRGSLHF. CDR3 bases: TGTGCCAGCAGCTTAGGGGGCAGGGGTTCCCTCCACTTT.

This chain links TRBV7-3 with TRBJ2-1, with 9 bases fitting TRBD1. Unmatched junction bases numbered 2, after V lost 6 bases and J lost 2 bases. Germline loops: CDR1 SGHTA, CDR2 FQGTGA. There are 14 residues in the CDR3. The CDR3 here is CASSRDRAYNEQFF. The CDR3 nucleotides read TGTGCCAGCAGTCGGGACAGGGCCTACAATGAGCAGTTCTTC.

J is TRBJ2-7 and V is TRBV30, with 11 bases that match TRBD2. V dropped 2 bases and J dropped 2; count of bases not matched to a gene: 5. Germline V CDR1 and CDR2: GTSNPN, SVGIG (reference sequence). The CDR3 loop spans 15 amino acids. This CDR3 reads CAWSPLAGATYEQYF. As DNA, the CDR3 is TGTGCCTGGAGTCCACTAGCGGGGGCTACCTACGAGCAGTACTTC.

This clone was observed a few times. The chain carries TRBV29-1 and TRBJ2-7, with 9 nucleotides matching TRBD1. Germline CDR1 and CDR2: SQVTM and ANQGSEA. The CDR3 length is 14 residues. The V segment lost 4 bases and the J segment 2 bases; nucleotides outside the gene matches: 6. As DNA, the CDR3 is TGCAGCGTTGGGGCGGGACAGGGACCCTACGAGCAGTACTTC. Protein: CSVGAGQGPYEQYF.

This chain joins TRBV5-1 and TRBJ2-1; 7 positions agree with TRBD1. Germline V lookup: CDR1 SGHRS, CDR2 YFSETQ. The V segment lost 4 bases and the J segment 6 bases; nucleotides outside the gene matches: 7. The CDR3 length is 14 residues. CDR3 sequence (DNA): TGCGCCAGCAGCCAGACAGGGATCAGCAATGAGCAGTTCTTC. It codes for CASSQTGISNEQFF.